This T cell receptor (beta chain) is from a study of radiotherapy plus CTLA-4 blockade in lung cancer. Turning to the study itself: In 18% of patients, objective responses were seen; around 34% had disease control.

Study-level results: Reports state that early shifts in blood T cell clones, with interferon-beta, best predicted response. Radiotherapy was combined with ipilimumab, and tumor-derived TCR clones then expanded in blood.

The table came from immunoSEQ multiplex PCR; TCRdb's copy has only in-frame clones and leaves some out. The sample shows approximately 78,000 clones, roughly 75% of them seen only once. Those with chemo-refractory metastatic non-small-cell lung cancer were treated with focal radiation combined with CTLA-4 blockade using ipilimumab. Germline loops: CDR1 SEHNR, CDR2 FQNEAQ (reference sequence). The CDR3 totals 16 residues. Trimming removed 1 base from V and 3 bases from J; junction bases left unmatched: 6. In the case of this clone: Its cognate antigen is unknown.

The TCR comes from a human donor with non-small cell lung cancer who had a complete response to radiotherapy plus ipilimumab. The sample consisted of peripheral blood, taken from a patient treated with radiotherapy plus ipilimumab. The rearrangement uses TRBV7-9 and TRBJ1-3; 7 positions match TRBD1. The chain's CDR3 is CASSLDRGTNGNTIYF. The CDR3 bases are TGTGCCAGCAGCTTAGACAGGGGCACTAATGGAAACACCATATATTTT.